This TCR beta chain was sequenced during a study of early T cells in non-severe SARS-CoV-2 infection. Whole-study results and caveats: Anti-spike CD8 responses were favored in VDJdb matching, and private and CD4 specificities were missed.

V was pared by 6 bases and J by 1 base, with 7 bases between. CDR1 is SQVTM and CDR2 is ANQGSEA in the germline V gene. This CDR3 has 11 residues. TCRdb used MiXCR to reprocess the 5' RACE reads, holding one entry per CDR3 protein. The table includes approximately 20,000 distinct CDR3 sequences, 4.2% detected once. With regard to this clonotype: Its cognate antigen is unknown.

The source material was whole blood. The TCR sequence derives from an adult who was a healthcare worker with PCR-confirmed SARS-CoV-2 infection or an uninfected control (not recorded which). This chain uses TRBV29-1 with TRBJ2-7, with D perhaps matching TRBD2 (6 bases). The CDR3 DNA follows: TGCAGCGTAGGACTATCCTACGAGCAGTACTTC. Its translation: CSVGLSYEQYF.